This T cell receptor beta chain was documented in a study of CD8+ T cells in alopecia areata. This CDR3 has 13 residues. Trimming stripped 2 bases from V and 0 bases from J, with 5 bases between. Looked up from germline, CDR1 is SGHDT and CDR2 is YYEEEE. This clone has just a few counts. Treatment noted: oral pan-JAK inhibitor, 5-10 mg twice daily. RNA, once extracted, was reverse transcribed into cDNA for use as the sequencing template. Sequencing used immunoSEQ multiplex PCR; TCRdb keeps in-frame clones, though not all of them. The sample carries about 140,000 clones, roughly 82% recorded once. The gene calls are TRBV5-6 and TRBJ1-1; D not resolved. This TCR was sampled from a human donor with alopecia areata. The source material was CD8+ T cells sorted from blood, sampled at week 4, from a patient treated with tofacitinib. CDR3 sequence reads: CASSFRLNTEAFF. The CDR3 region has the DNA TGTGCCAGCAGCTTTCGCCTGAACACTGAAGCTTTCTTT. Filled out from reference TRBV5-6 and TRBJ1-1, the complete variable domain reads DAGVTQSPTHLIKTRGQQVTLRCSPKSGHDTVSWYQQALGQGPQFIFQYYEEEERQRGNFPDRFSGHQFPNYSSELNVNALLLGDSALYLCASSFRLNTEAFFGQGTRLTVV.